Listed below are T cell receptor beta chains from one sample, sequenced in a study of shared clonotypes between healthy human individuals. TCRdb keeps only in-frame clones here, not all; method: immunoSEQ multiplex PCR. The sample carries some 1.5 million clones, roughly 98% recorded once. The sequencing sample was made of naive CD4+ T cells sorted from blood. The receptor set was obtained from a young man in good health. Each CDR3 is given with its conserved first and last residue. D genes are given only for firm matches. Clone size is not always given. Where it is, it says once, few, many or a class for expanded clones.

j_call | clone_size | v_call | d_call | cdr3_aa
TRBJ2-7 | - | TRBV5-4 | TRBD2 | CASTSTSGSSHPGEQYF
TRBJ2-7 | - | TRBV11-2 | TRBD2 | CASSRGTSGRSENEQYF
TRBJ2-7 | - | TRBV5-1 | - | CASSLQAYEQYF
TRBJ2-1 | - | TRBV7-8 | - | CASSQQVNSYNEQFF
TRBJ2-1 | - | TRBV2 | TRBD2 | CASSVTTSGIYNEQFF
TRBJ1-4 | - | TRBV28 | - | CASSTGGNYEKLFF
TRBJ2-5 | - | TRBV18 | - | CASSPIPPGAGLETQYF
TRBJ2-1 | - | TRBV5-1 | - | CASSLENSYNEQFF
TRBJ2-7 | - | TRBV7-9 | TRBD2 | CASSLGRGNYEQYF
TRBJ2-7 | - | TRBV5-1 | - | CASRSSGVDHSYEQYF
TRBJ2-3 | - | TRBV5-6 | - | CASSFSRYTDTQYF
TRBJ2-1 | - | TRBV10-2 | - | CASLSWGPGDEQFF
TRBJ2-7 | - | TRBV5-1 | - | CASSLGQWESYEQYF
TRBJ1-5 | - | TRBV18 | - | CASSPPQGNHQPQHF
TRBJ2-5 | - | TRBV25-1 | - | CASSRLETQYF
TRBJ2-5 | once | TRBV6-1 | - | CASSEVGGVETQYF
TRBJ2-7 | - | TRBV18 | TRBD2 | CASSPKGGGNHEQYF
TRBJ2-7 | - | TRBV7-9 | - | CASSPLGLQAEEQYF
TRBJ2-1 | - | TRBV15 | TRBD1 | CATSRGQGDGDEQFF
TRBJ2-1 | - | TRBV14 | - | CASSRDISGEQFF
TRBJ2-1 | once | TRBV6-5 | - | CASSSLWGNEQFF
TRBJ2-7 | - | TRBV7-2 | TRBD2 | CASSLGSGAYEQYF
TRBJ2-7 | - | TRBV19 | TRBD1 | CASSSHRGLLSYEQYF
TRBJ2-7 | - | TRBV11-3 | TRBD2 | CASSLGSSGSYEQYF
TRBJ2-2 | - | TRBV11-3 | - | CASSLDQWGPGNGSTGELFF
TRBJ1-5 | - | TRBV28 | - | CASSPSDSNQPQHF
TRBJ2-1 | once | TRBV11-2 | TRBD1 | CASSPWTGRLNSYNEQFF
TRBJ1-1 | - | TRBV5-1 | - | CASSLGAENTEAFF
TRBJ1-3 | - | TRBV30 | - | CAWSGMGALIGNTIYF
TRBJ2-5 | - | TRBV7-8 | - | CASNHPLRGKETQYF